Below, 10 T cell receptor beta chains from the same sample are listed, as sequenced in a study of T cells after yellow fever vaccination (dated by TCRdb to the late 2010s). The label giving this sample's treatment or condition can be read as: live attenuated yellow fever vaccine strain. Receptor libraries were prepared by 5' RACE. Sequencing relied on an Illumina HiSeq 2500. TCRdb reworked the public reads: Q25 trimming with fastp, MiXCR clone assembly, productive beta chains retained. Entries are consolidated by CDR3 protein sequence, retaining the most common genes and DNA. A total of approximately 250,000 distinct CDR3 sequences appear in this sample, roughly 6.3% of them only once. The ten largest account for 0.85% to 1.2% of the sample. Source: CD4+ T cells sorted from PBMCs, taken on the day of the yellow fever booster vaccination. The receptors originated from a man aged 25-45 years who received the YFV17D yellow fever vaccine.

The chain links TRBV7-2 to TRBJ2-5; TRBD2 aligns across 12 bases. CDR3 length: 17 residues. Germline loops: CDR1 SGHTA, CDR2 FQGNSA. With 0 bases clipped from V and 2 bases from J, the junction kept 4 bases outside the gene matches. DNA for the CDR3: TGTGCCAGCAGCTTAGCGACTAGCGGGAGTGGGCAAGAGACCCAGTACTTC. The encoded protein is CASSLATSGSGQETQYF.

This CDR3 is CASSPERGLKQYF. In DNA form, the CDR3 reads TGCGCCAGCAGCCCAGAACGGGGCCTAAAGCAGTACTTC. The rearrangement uses TRBV5-1 and TRBJ2-7; either TRBD1 or TRBD2 may fit D (5 bases each). With 4 bases removed from V and 8 bases from J, the gap between germline ends came to 16 bases. This CDR3 region has 13 residues. CDR1 and CDR2 (germline): SGHRS, YFSETQ.

This clonotype was seen only a few times. The chain joins TRBV21-1 to TRBJ2-1; the DNA was not compared with TRBD2, the D call given in the table. TRBV21-1 is described as a pseudogene. The CDR3 spans 15 residues. CDR3 sequence (DNA): TGTGCCAGCAGCACGCTAGCGGCCCATTACAATGAGCAGTTCTTC. Translating it yields CASSTLAAHYNEQFF.

This clonotype came up a few times. The V and J genes are TRBV5-8 and TRBJ2-1; either TRBD1 or TRBD2 may supply D (5 bases each). Germline values: CDR1 SGHTS, CDR2 YDEGEE. The CDR3 sequence is 16 residues long. Trimming stripped 6 bases from V and 8 bases from J, with 24 bases between. The CDR3 is CASTSLGTKTGDEQFF. DNA of the CDR3: TGTGCCAGCACTTCTCTCGGGACCAAAACTGGGGATGAGCAGTTCTTC.

This clonotype has a handful of counts. The gene calls are TRBV10-3 and TRBJ2-3, with 11 bases lining up with TRBD2. Germline trimming cut 6 bases from V and 5 bases from J; bases unmatched to any gene: 7. This CDR3 spans 15 amino acids. CDR1 and CDR2 (germline): ENHRY, SYGVKD. The CDR3 DNA follows: TGTGCCATCAGAACTAGCGGGAGTGCCGTAGATACGCAGTATTTT. Residues: CAIRTSGSAVDTQYF.

This clonotype was counted only a few times. The V call is TRBV25-1, the J call TRBJ2-7, with D unclear. This CDR3 has 15 amino acids. V was shortened by 3 bases and J by 2 bases, with 14 bases between the two germline ends. Germline assignment: CDR1 MGHDK and CDR2 SYGVNS. CDR3 sequence (DNA): TGTGCCAGCAGTGAGACAACCTGGGGAACCTACGAGCAGTACTTC. As protein: CASSETTWGTYEQYF.

The chain couples TRBV6-1 to TRBJ2-1; TRBD2 aligns across 7 bases. This CDR3 contains 16 residues. The germline V gene has CDR1 MNHNS and CDR2 SASEGT. Germline trimming cut 6 bases from V and 1 base from J; bases unmatched to any gene: 9. As DNA, the CDR3 is TGTGCCAGCAGAGAGGTACTAGCGCCATCCTACAATGAGCAGTTCTTC. Amino acids: CASREVLAPSYNEQFF.

This chain links TRBV20-1 with TRBJ2-1; D possibly uses TRBD1 or TRBD2 (6 bases each). The CDR3 runs to 13 residues. V shed 6 bases and J shed 9 bases, with 18 bases lying between them. The germline CDR1 and CDR2 sequences are DFQATT and SNEGSKA (reference sequence). CDR3 in DNA: TGCAGTGCCCTGGGGGGCCTTATTAGTGAGCAGTTCTTC. It is translated as CSALGGLISEQFF.

In its sample, this clonotype was seen a few times. The J gene is TRBJ2-1, the V gene TRBV7-3; 9 bases are shared with TRBD2. The V segment lost 5 bases and the J segment 7 bases; nucleotides outside the gene matches: 9. There are 15 residues in the CDR3. The germline CDR1 and CDR2 sequences are SGHTA and FQGTGA. CDR3 coding DNA: TGTGCCAGCAGCCGCGCGGGACTAGCATCAAATGAGCAGTTCTTC. The encoded protein is CASSRAGLASNEQFF.

In this sample, this clonotype turned up many times. The CDR3 DNA reads TGTGCCAGCAGCTCGACGGACCAAGAGACCCAGTACTTC. This sequence encodes CASSSTDQETQYF. The J gene is TRBJ2-5, the V gene TRBV7-9; D gene uncertain. The CDR3 has 13 residues. Germline-derived CDR1 and CDR2 are SEHNR and FQNEAQ (reference sequence). Trimming stripped 4 bases from V and 0 bases from J, with 6 bases between.